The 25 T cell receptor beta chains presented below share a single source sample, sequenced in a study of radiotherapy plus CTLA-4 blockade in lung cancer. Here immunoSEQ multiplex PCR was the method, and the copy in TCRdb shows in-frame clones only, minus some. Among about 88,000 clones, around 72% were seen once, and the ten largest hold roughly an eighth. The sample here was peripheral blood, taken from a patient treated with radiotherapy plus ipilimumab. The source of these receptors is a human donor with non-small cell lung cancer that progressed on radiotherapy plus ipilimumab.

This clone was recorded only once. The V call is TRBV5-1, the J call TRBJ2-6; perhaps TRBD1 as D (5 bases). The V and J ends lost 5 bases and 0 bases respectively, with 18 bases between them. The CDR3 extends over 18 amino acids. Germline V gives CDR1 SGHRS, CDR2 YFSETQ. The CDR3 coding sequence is TGCGCCAGCAGTTCTCATGGGGCCTCTGTCTCTGGGGCCAACGTCCTGACTTTC. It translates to CASSSHGASVSGANVLTF.

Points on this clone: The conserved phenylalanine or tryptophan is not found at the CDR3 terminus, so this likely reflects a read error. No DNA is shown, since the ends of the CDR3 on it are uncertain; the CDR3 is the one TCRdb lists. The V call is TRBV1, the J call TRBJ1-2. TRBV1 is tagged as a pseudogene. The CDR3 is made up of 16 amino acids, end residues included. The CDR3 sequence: CTSRVVSLQKTYGYTL.

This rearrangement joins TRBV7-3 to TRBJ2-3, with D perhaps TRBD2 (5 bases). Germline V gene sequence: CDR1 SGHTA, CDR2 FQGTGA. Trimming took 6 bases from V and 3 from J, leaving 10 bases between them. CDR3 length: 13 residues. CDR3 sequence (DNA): TGTGCCAGCAGGCGGGCCGGAACAGATACGCAGTATTTT. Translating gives CASRRAGTDTQYF. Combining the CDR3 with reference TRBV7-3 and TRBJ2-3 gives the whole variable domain GAGVSQTPSNKVTEKGKYVELRCDPISGHTALYWYRQSLGQGPEFLIYFQGTGAADDSGLPNDRFFAVRPEGSVSTLKIQRTERGDSAVYLCASRRAGTDTQYFGPGTRLTVL.

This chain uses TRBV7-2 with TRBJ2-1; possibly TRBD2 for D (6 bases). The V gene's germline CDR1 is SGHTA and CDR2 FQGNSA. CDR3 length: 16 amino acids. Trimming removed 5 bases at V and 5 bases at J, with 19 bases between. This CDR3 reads CASSPMGLSGHNEQFF. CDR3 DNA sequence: TGTGCCAGCAGCCCGATGGGGCTTAGCGGCCACAATGAGCAGTTCTTC. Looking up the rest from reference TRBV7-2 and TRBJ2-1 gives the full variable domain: GAGVSQSPSNKVTEKGKDVELRCDPISGHTALYWYRQSLGQGLEFLIYFQGNSAPDKSGLPSDRFSAERTGGSVSTLTIQRTQQEDSAVYLCASSPMGLSGHNEQFFGPGTRLTVL.

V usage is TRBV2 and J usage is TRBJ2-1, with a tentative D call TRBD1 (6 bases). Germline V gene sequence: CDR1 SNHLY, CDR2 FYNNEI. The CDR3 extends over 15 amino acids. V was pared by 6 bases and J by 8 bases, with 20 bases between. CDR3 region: CASSRRASNRDEQFF. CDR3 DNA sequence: TGTGCCAGCAGCCGTCGCGCCTCGAACAGGGATGAGCAGTTCTTC.

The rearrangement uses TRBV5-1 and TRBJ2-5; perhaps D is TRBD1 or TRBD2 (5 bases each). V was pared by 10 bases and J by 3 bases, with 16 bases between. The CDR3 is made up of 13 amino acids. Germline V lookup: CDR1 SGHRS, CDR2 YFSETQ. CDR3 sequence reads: CAGTRDGEETQYF. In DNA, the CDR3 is TGCGCCGGTACCCGGGACGGTGAAGAGACCCAGTACTTC.

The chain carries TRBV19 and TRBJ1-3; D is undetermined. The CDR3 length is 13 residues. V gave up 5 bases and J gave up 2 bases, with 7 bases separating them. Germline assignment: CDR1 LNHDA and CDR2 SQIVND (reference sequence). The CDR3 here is CASSSWTGNTIYF. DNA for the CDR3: TGTGCCAGTAGTTCTTGGACTGGAAACACCATATATTTT.

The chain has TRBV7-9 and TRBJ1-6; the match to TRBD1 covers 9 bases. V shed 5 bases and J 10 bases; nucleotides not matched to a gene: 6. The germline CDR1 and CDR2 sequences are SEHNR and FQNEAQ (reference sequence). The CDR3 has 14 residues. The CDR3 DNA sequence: TGTGCCAGCAGCAGTACAGGGGGCGGATCACCCCTCCACTTT. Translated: CASSSTGGGSPLHF. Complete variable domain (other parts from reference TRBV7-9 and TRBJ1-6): DTGVSQNPRHKITKRGQNVTFRCDPISEHNRLYWYRQTLGQGPEFLTYFQNEAQLEKSRLLSDRFSAERPKGSFSTLEIQRTEQGDSAMYLCASSSTGGGSPLHFGNGTRLTVT.

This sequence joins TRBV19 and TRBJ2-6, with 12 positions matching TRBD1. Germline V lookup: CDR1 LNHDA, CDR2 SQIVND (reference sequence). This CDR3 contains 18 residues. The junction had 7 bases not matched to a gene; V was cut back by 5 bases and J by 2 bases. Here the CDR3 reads CASSAAGTGGPGANVLTF. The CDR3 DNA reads TGTGCCAGTAGTGCTGCCGGGACAGGGGGCCCTGGGGCCAACGTCCTGACTTTC.

For the CDR3, the DNA is TGCGCCAGCAGCCCCTTGGGGGAGACCAAAAACATTCAGTACTTC. Translated: CASSPLGETKNIQYF. The genes are TRBV4-1 and TRBJ2-4; tentatively, D is TRBD1 or TRBD2 (5 bases each). Trimming pared 4 bases from V and 2 bases from J, leaving 12 bases between. This CDR3 has 15 amino acids. Germline CDR1 reads MGHRA; CDR2 reads YSYEKL.

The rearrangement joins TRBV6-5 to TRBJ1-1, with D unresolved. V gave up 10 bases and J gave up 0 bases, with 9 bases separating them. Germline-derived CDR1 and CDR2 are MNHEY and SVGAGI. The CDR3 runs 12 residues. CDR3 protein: CATRSMNTEAFF. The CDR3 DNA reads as TGTGCCACCAGATCTATGAACACTGAAGCTTTCTTT.

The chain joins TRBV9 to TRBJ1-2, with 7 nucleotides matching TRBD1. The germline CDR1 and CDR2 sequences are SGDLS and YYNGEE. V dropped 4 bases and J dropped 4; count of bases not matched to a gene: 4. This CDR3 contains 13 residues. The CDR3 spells CASSSTGVYGYTF. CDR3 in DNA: TGTGCCAGCAGCTCCACAGGGGTCTATGGCTACACCTTC.

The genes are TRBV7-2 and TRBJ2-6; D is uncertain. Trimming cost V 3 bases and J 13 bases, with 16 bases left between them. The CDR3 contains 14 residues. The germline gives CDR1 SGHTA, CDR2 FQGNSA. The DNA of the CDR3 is TGTGCCAGCAGCTTGGGGTCAGTGGGTGGGGTCCTGACTTTC. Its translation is CASSLGSVGGVLTF.

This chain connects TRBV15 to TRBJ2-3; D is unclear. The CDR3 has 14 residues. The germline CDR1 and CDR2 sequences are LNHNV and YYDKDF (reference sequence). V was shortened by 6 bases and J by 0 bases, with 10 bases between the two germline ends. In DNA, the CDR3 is TGTGCCACCAGAGAGACTGTTAGCACAGATACGCAGTATTTT. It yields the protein CATRETVSTDTQYF.

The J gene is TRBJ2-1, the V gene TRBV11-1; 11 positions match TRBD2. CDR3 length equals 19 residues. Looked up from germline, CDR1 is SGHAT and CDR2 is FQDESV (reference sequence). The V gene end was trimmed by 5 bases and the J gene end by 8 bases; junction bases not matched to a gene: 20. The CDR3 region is CASSRETGSPSGRWDEQFF. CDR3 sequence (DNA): TGTGCCAGCAGCAGAGAGACAGGATCTCCTAGCGGGAGGTGGGATGAGCAGTTCTTC.

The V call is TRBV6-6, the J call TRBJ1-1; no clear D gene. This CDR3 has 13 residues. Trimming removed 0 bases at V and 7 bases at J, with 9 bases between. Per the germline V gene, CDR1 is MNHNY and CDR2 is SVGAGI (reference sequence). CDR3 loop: CASSYSGDDEAFF. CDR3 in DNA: TGTGCCAGCAGTTACTCAGGCGACGATGAAGCTTTCTTT.

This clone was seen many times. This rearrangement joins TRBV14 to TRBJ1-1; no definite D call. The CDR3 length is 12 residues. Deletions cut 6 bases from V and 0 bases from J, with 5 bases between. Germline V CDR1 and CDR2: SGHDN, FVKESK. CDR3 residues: CASRHLNTEAFF. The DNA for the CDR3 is TGTGCCAGCAGACACCTGAACACTGAAGCTTTCTTT. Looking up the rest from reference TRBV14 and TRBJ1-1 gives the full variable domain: EAGVTQFPSHSVIEKGQTVTLRCDPISGHDNLYWYRRVMGKEIKFLLHFVKESKQDESGMPNNRFLAERTGGTYSTLKVQPAELEDSGVYFCASRHLNTEAFFGQGTRLTVV.

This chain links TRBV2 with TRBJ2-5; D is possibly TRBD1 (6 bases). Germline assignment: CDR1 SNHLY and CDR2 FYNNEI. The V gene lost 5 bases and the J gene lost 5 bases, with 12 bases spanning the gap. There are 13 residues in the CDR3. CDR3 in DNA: TGTGCCAGCAGTACAGGGATCGGGGAGACCCAGTACTTC. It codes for CASSTGIGETQYF.

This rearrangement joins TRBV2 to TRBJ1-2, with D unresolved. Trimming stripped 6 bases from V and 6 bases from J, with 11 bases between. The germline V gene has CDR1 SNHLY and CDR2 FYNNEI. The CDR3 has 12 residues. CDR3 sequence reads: CASRGDGDGYTF. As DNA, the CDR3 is TGTGCCAGCAGGGGTGACGGGGATGGCTACACCTTC.

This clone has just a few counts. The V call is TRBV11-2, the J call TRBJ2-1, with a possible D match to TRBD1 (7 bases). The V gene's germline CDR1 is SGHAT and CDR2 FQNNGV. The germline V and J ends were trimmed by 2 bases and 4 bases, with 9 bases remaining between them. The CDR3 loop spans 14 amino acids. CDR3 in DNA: TGTGCCAGCAGCTTACAGGGGGGTTACAATGAGCAGTTCTTC. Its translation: CASSLQGGYNEQFF.

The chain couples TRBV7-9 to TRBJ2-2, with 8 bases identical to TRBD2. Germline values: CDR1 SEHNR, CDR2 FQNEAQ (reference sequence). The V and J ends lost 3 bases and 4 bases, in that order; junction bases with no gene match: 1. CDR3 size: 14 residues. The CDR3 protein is CASSLAGGTGELFF. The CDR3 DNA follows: TGTGCCAGCAGCTTGGCGGGGGGCACCGGGGAGCTGTTTTTT.

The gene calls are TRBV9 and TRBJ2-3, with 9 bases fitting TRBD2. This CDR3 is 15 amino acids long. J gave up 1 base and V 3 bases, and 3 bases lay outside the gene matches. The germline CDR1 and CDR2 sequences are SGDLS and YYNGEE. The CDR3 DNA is TGTGCCAGCAGCGGTAGCGGGAGAGGCACAGATACGCAGTATTTT. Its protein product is CASSGSGRGTDTQYF.

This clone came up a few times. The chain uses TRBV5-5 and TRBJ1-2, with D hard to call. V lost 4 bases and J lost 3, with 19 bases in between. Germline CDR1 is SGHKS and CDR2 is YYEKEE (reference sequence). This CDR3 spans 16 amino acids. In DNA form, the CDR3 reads TGTGCCAGCAGCCTTAGGGTCACCCGGAGCGACTATGGCTACACCTTC. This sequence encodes CASSLRVTRSDYGYTF.

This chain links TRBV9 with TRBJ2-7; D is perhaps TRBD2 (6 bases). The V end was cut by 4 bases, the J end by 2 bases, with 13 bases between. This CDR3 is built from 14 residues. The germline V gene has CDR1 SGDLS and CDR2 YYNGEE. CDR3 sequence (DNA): TGTGCCAGCAGCCCGGGAGTTGGGGCCTACGAGCAGTACTTC. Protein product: CASSPGVGAYEQYF. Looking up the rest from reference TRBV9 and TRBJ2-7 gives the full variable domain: DSGVTQTPKHLITATGQRVTLRCSPRSGDLSVYWYQQSLDQGLQFLIQYYNGEERAKGNILERFSAQQFPDLHSELNLSSLELGDSALYFCASSPGVGAYEQYFGPGTRLTVT.

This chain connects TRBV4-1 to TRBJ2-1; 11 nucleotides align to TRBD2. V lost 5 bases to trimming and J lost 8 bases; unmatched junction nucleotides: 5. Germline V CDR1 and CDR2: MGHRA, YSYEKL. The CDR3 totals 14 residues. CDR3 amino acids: CASSLAGGPDEQFF. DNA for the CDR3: TGCGCCAGCAGCTTAGCGGGGGGGCCTGATGAGCAGTTCTTC.